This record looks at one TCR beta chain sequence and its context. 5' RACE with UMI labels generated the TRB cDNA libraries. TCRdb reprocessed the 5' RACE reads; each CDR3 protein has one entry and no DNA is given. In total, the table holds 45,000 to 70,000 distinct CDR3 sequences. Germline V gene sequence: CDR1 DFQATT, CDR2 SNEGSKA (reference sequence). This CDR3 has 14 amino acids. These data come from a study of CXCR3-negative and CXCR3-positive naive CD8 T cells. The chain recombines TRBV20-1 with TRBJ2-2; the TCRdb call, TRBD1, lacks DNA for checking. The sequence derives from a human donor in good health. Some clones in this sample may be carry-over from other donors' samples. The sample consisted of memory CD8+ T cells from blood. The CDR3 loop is CSASNVIKGGELFF.